The 31 T cell receptor beta chains below were found in one sample sequenced in a study of blood T cell repertoires in COVID-19. Assay: immunoSEQ multiplex PCR; the TCRdb copy retains only in-frame clones and omits some. The table lists some 150,000 clones, 91% of them singletons. Material: peripheral blood. The receptors come from a man aged 50 or older with acute or convalescent COVID-19.

The chain links TRBV5-1 to TRBJ1-4, with 9 bases fitting TRBD1. Germline assignment: CDR1 SGHRS and CDR2 YFSETQ. This CDR3 comprises 14 residues. Trimming removed 8 bases from V and 6 bases from J; junction bases left unmatched: 8. The CDR3 region has the DNA TGCGCCAGTAAGTCACGGACAGGGGATGAAAAACTGTTTTTT. Its protein is CASKSRTGDEKLFF.

The chain is built from TRBV6-1 and TRBJ2-7; the D is unclear. CDR3 length: 15 amino acids. CDR1 MNHNS and CDR2 SASEGT come from the germline V gene. Trimming stripped 3 bases from V and 4 bases from J, with 16 bases between. The chain's CDR3 is CASSDSAATQYEQYF. The CDR3 nucleotides read TGTGCCAGCAGTGATTCAGCAGCGACGCAATACGAGCAGTACTTC.

The chain carries TRBV28 and TRBJ1-4; 10 bases are shared with TRBD1. The CDR3 sequence is 16 residues long. Trimming took 7 bases from V and 7 from J; bases not matched to a gene: 12. CDR1 MDHEN and CDR2 SYDVKM come from the germline V gene. CDR3 coding DNA: TGTGCCAGCAATCGACCCGGGACAGGGGCCTCTGAAAAACTGTTTTTT. It is translated as CASNRPGTGASEKLFF.

This chain joins TRBV7-3 and TRBJ2-2; D is undetermined. Trimming pared 1 base from V and 7 bases from J, leaving 13 bases between. The CDR3 sequence is 15 residues long. The germline V gene encodes CDR1 SGHTA and CDR2 FQGTGA. CDR3: CASSLIPLIGGELFF. The DNA of the CDR3 is TGTGCCAGCAGCTTAATCCCCCTAATTGGCGGGGAGCTGTTTTTT.

For the CDR3, the DNA is TGTGCCAGCAGTTTAAGGCAGGGTAGTTACACTGAAGCTTTCTTT. It specifies CASSLRQGSYTEAFF. This sequence joins TRBV27 and TRBJ1-1, with D tentatively TRBD1 (5 bases). There are 15 residues in the CDR3. V lost 2 bases, J lost 3 bases, and 13 bases lay in between. Germline V gene sequence: CDR1 MNHEY, CDR2 SMNVEV (reference sequence).

This clone has just one count. The chain links TRBV10-3 to TRBJ1-5; 7 bases are shared with TRBD1. The J segment lost 3 bases and the V segment lost 4 bases, leaving 6 bases of the junction unmatched. The V gene's germline CDR1 is ENHRY and CDR2 SYGVKD. The CDR3 is made up of 15 amino acids. The CDR3: CAISARDRNNQPQHF. The CDR3 DNA is TGTGCCATCAGTGCTCGGGACAGAAACAATCAGCCCCAGCATTTT.

J is TRBJ2-1 and V is TRBV5-4; no reliable D call. Germline loops: CDR1 SGHNT, CDR2 YYREEE (reference sequence). V was pared by 0 bases and J by 7 bases, with 8 bases between. The length of the CDR3 is 13 residues. CDR3 sequence: CASSLGPRNEQFF. CDR3 DNA: TGTGCCAGCAGCTTGGGTCCTCGTAATGAGCAGTTCTTC.

The chain uses TRBV5-4 and TRBJ2-3; D is perhaps TRBD2 (7 bases). The CDR3 totals 16 residues. The germline V gene encodes CDR1 SGHNT and CDR2 YYREEE (reference sequence). Trimming cost V 0 bases and J 0 bases, with 11 bases left between them. CDR3 sequence (DNA): TGTGCCAGCAGCTTGGAGGGGGGGGAGAGCACAGATACGCAGTATTTT. Translation gives CASSLEGGESTDTQYF.

The chain is built from TRBV4-3 and TRBJ2-3; 7 nucleotides agree with TRBD1. Germline CDR1 and CDR2: LGHNA and YSLEER. Trimming at V came to 2 bases and at J to 3 bases, leaving 2 bases not matched to a gene. CDR3 size: 14 residues. CDR3 in amino acids: CASSQQQGTDTQYF. In DNA form, the CDR3 reads TGCGCCAGCAGCCAACAACAGGGGACAGATACGCAGTATTTT.

The rearrangement links TRBV19 to TRBJ2-5, with 8 bases that match TRBD1. The trim removed 5 bases at V and 3 bases at J, leaving 8 bases unmatched. The CDR3 has 15 residues. Germline V gives CDR1 LNHDA, CDR2 SQIVND (reference sequence). CDR3 in amino acids: CASSSIHRGEETQYF. The CDR3, as DNA: TGTGCCAGTAGTTCCATCCACAGGGGGGAAGAGACCCAGTACTTC.

This chain connects TRBV7-2 to TRBJ2-7, with TRBD1 matching 9 bases. Losses at the gene ends were 1 base for V and 6 bases for J; bases not matched to a gene: 7. Germline V CDR1 and CDR2: SGHTA, FQGNSA. The length of the CDR3 is 15 residues. In DNA, the CDR3 is TGTGCCAGCAGCTTAGTAGGGGGACAGGGTCTCGAGCAGTACGTC. Its protein is CASSLVGGQGLEQYV.

The V call is TRBV6-1, the J call TRBJ2-3, with TRBD2 matching 14 bases. The CDR3 length is 16 residues. Losses at the gene ends were 3 bases for V and 6 bases for J; bases not matched to a gene: 5. The germline V gene encodes CDR1 MNHNS and CDR2 SASEGT. CDR3 residues: CASSEGTSGSGDTQYF. The CDR3 nucleotides read TGTGCCAGCAGTGAGGGGACTAGCGGGAGTGGGGATACGCAGTATTTT.

V and J are TRBV5-6 and TRBJ2-7, with 12 bases matching TRBD2. Trimming at V came to 2 bases and at J to 0 bases, leaving 3 bases not matched to a gene. CDR3 length: 16 residues. Germline CDR1 is SGHDT and CDR2 is YYEEEE. Here the CDR3 reads CASSFGTSGYSYEQYF. The CDR3 region has the DNA TGTGCCAGCAGCTTCGGGACTAGCGGGTACTCCTACGAGCAGTACTTC. Looking up the rest from reference TRBV5-6 and TRBJ2-7 gives the full variable domain: DAGVTQSPTHLIKTRGQQVTLRCSPKSGHDTVSWYQQALGQGPQFIFQYYEEEERQRGNFPDRFSGHQFPNYSSELNVNALLLGDSALYLCASSFGTSGYSYEQYFGPGTRLTVT.

The gene calls are TRBV27 and TRBJ2-7, with 10 bases lining up with TRBD1. Germline V CDR1 and CDR2: MNHEY, SMNVEV (reference sequence). V was pared by 5 bases and J by 3 bases, with 7 bases of the junction left unmatched. This CDR3 contains 15 residues. This CDR3 is CASSTSGTGVYEQYV. CDR3 nucleotide sequence: TGTGCCAGCAGTACCTCCGGGACAGGGGTCTACGAGCAGTACGTC.

The rearrangement uses TRBV19 and TRBJ2-3; 11 bases map to TRBD2. Germline V gene sequence: CDR1 LNHDA, CDR2 SQIVND (reference sequence). V lost 3 bases, J lost 5 bases, and 7 bases stayed unmatched. There are 16 residues in the CDR3. Written as DNA, the CDR3 is TGTGCCAGTAGTATCATAGCGGGAGGGCTCGTAGATACGCAGTATTTT. Translation gives CASSIIAGGLVDTQYF.

The rearrangement links TRBV30 to TRBJ2-3; TRBD2 might be the D (5 bases). Germline CDR1 reads GTSNPN; CDR2 reads SVGIG (reference sequence). The V end lost 0 bases, the J end lost 1 base, and 14 bases lay between the germline ends. The CDR3 has 16 amino acids. The chain's CDR3 is CAWSVRGRSGTDTQYF. The CDR3 nucleotides are TGTGCCTGGAGTGTACGAGGGCGCAGTGGCACAGATACGCAGTATTTT.

The gene calls are TRBV5-1 and TRBJ2-1; TRBD2 might be the D (5 bases). CDR1 is SGHRS and CDR2 is YFSETQ in the germline V gene. CDR3 size: 14 residues. Between the trimmed V and J ends, which lost 0 bases and 4 bases, there was a span of 8 bases. CDR3 DNA sequence: TGCGCCAGCAGCTTGGGTAGCGCTTACAATGAGCAGTTCTTC. It translates to CASSLGSAYNEQFF.

V gene TRBV18 combines with J gene TRBJ1-2, with unresolved D. Trimming removed 2 bases at V and 3 bases at J, with 7 bases between. This CDR3 has 13 residues. Germline CDR1 reads KGHSH; CDR2 reads LQKENI. The CDR3 protein is CASSPIPDYGYTF. CDR3 sequence (DNA): TGTGCCAGCTCACCAATTCCAGACTATGGCTACACCTTC.

The chain links TRBV12-3 or TRBV12-4 to TRBJ2-1; D is unclear. V was pared by 6 bases and J by 8 bases, with 14 bases between. The CDR3 is 13 amino acids. Written as DNA, the CDR3 is TGTGCCAGCAGCGTCACGAACCGCGATGAGCAGTTCTTC. Its translation: CASSVTNRDEQFF.

This chain uses TRBV24-1 with TRBJ2-5; 8 bases line up with TRBD1. V was pared by 4 bases and J by 5 bases, with 8 bases of the junction left unmatched. The CDR3 has 15 residues. Germline CDR1 reads KGHDR; CDR2 reads SFDVKD. CDR3 protein: CATSEPQGAGETQYF. The DNA of the CDR3 is TGTGCCACCAGTGAGCCTCAGGGGGCGGGCGAGACCCAGTACTTC.

The V gene is TRBV23-1, the J gene TRBJ2-3; 11 bases are a match to TRBD2. TRBV23-1 belongs to the ORF category, with a function that is uncertain. The V gene end was trimmed by 2 bases and the J gene end by 0 bases; junction bases not matched to a gene: 4. The CDR3 loop spans 17 amino acids. The CDR3 loop is CASSQGTSGTSTDTQYF. In nucleotides, the CDR3 is TGCGCCAGCAGTCAAGGGACTAGCGGAACTAGCACAGATACGCAGTATTTT.

V and J are TRBV7-8 and TRBJ1-6, with TRBD1 matching 7 bases. V was pared by 3 bases and J by 10 bases, with 6 bases of the junction left unmatched. The CDR3 is 14 amino acids. Per the germline V gene, CDR1 is SGHVS and CDR2 is FQNEAQ. The CDR3 DNA is TGTGCCAGCAGCTTGAAGGGGGCAGGATCACCCCTCCACTTT. Translation: CASSLKGAGSPLHF.

This sequence joins TRBV7-2 and TRBJ1-4; TRBD1 matches at 7 bases. V dropped 3 bases and J dropped 14; count of bases not matched to a gene: 12. CDR3 size: 14 residues. Germline V lookup: CDR1 SGHTA, CDR2 FQGNSA. The CDR3 region has the DNA TGTGCCAGCAGCTTTGGAGCAGGGGGTGAGAAGCTGTTTTTT. Protein: CASSFGAGGEKLFF.

The rearrangement uses TRBV5-1 and TRBJ2-4, with a weak D call TRBD1 (5 bases). The CDR3 length is 15 residues. Germline values: CDR1 SGHRS, CDR2 YFSETQ. Trimming cost V 4 bases and J 2 bases, with 13 bases left between them. The CDR3 region is CASSLRVVTKNIQYF. CDR3 bases: TGCGCCAGCAGCCTCAGGGTCGTGACCAAAAACATTCAGTACTTC.

The chain links TRBV27 to TRBJ1-2; 9 positions match TRBD1. Trimming removed 0 bases from V and 5 bases from J; junction bases left unmatched: 22. The CDR3 is made up of 21 amino acids. Germline CDR1 MNHEY, CDR2 SMNVEV (reference sequence). The CDR3 DNA reads TGTGCCAGCAGTTTATCTTCGGTGCCTCAACCGGGACAGGGAAGTGTGTATGGCTACACCTTC. Protein sequence: CASSLSSVPQPGQGSVYGYTF.

In DNA form, the CDR3 reads TGCGCCAGCAGTGAGGCGGGGGGACCCTACGAGCAGTACTTC. Translating it yields CASSEAGGPYEQYF. The gene calls are TRBV10-1 and TRBJ2-7; 8 positions agree with TRBD2. The CDR3 is 14 residues long. The V gene end was trimmed by 2 bases and the J gene end by 2 bases; junction bases not matched to a gene: 2. Germline CDR1 WNHNN, CDR2 SYGVQD (reference sequence).

This chain connects TRBV27 to TRBJ2-7, with TRBD1 matching over 7 bases. CDR3 length: 13 residues. Losses at the gene ends were 6 bases for V and 3 bases for J; bases not matched to a gene: 5. Germline V CDR1 and CDR2: MNHEY, SMNVEV (reference sequence). DNA for the CDR3: TGTGCCAGCAGAAGGACAGGACTCTACGAGCAGTACTTC. Translating it yields CASRRTGLYEQYF.

Only a few counts were recorded for this clone. J is TRBJ2-2 and V is TRBV24-1; 10 bases map to TRBD1. There are 17 residues in the CDR3. Trimming at V came to 3 bases and at J to 7 bases, leaving 10 bases not matched to a gene. Germline values: CDR1 KGHDR, CDR2 SFDVKD. CDR3 loop: CATSDLPGTGVRGELFF. Here the CDR3 DNA reads TGTGCCACCAGTGATCTCCCCGGGACAGGGGTGCGCGGGGAGCTGTTTTTT.

This rearrangement joins TRBV25-1 to TRBJ2-7; 9 bases match TRBD2. Per germline, CDR1 MGHDK and CDR2 SYGVNS. This CDR3 comprises 14 residues. V was pared by 4 bases and J by 2 bases, with 3 bases of the junction left unmatched. The CDR3 protein is CASSARTSAYEQYF. The CDR3 nucleotides are TGTGCCAGCAGTGCTCGGACTAGCGCCTACGAGCAGTACTTC.

The rearrangement joins TRBV15 to TRBJ2-7, with D possibly being TRBD2 (5 bases). CDR1 LNHNV and CDR2 YYDKDF come from the germline V gene (reference sequence). The CDR3 length is 15 residues. V lost 1 base, J lost 2 bases, and 12 bases lay in between. The CDR3 sequence: CATSRVEGTTYEQYF. The CDR3 coding sequence is TGTGCCACCAGCAGAGTTGAGGGCACTACCTACGAGCAGTACTTC. The full variable domain, with the rest looked up from reference TRBV15 and TRBJ2-7, is DAMVIQNPRYQVTQFGKPVTLSCSQTLNHNVMYWYQQKSSQAPKLLFHYYDKDFNNEADTPDNFQSRRPNTSFCFLDIRSPGLGDTAMYLCATSRVEGTTYEQYFGPGTRLTVT.

The chain joins TRBV5-1 to TRBJ2-2, with 9 bases identical to TRBD1. The CDR3 spans 14 residues. Germline V gene sequence: CDR1 SGHRS, CDR2 YFSETQ. V was pared by 4 bases and J by 4 bases, with 2 bases of the junction left unmatched. The CDR3 DNA reads as TGCGCCAGCAGCGGGACAGGGAGCACCGGGGAGCTGTTTTTT. As protein: CASSGTGSTGELFF.